The sequence of this TCR beta chain was determined in a study of molecular identifiers for immune sequencing clone quantification. In the study overall: Naive CD8 RNA (20,000 or 100,000 cells) was divided into five aliquots, with four sequenced.

Bulk TCR libraries used previously described methods and listed TCR primers. A single record per CDR3 protein comes from TCRdb applying MiXCR to the PCR reads. The table includes about 630,000 distinct CDR3 sequences, 25% detected once. CDR1 and CDR2 from the germline V gene are MNHNS and SASEGT. The J segment lost 5 bases and the V segment lost 6 bases, leaving 12 bases of the junction unmatched. This CDR3 has 17 amino acids. This clonotype was detected a few times. Its antigen is currently unknown. Study-wide findings and caveats: Barcode sharing among identical TCR molecules could make large clones appear smaller.

Naive CD8 T cells underwent sorting with the CD8+CD4-CCR7+CD45RA+ definition. The sample was naive CD8+ T cells from blood, with Jurkat cell RNA spiked in. Subset described: FACS-sorted CD8+CD4-CCR7+CD45RA+ naive T cells. The clonotype originates from a human donor in good health. Some libraries in this study had Jurkat cell RNA spiked in. J is TRBJ2-1 and V is TRBV6-1; 11 nucleotides match TRBD2. The CDR3 protein is CASRDRTSGRPNNEQFF. CDR3 bases: TGTGCCAGCAGAGACCGGACTAGCGGGCGTCCCAACAATGAGCAGTTCTTC.